Below are 26 T cell receptor beta chains sequenced from a single sample in a study of response to subunit inactivated influenza vaccine. TCRdb re-derived calls from the RT-PCR reads in MiXCR, one entry per CDR3 protein. The sample has just over 300,000 distinct CDR3 sequences, less than 25% seen once. The input for sequencing was PBMCs from blood, taken about 20 months after vaccination. Receptors originate from a man aged 50 to 69 who received an inactivated influenza vaccine.

This clonotype was seen a handful of times. J is TRBJ2-1 and V is TRBV29-1; the D gene is possibly TRBD2 (6 bases). The V gene's germline CDR1 is SQVTM and CDR2 ANQGSEA. The CDR3 is 15 amino acids. V was clipped by 1 base and J by 3 bases, with 13 bases between them. Here the CDR3 DNA reads TGCAGCGTTGAAGGTTGGGGGGATCTCTACAATGAGCAGTTCTTC. Translated, it gives CSVEGWGDLYNEQFF.

This clonotype was seen more than once but under ten times. J is TRBJ2-3 and V is TRBV5-1, with TRBD1 matching 9 bases. Looked up from germline, CDR1 is SGHRS and CDR2 is YFSETQ. CDR3 length: 17 residues. Losses at the gene ends were 1 base for V and 2 bases for J; bases not matched to a gene: 8. The chain's CDR3 is CASSLFGQGSITDTQYF. CDR3 in DNA: TGCGCCAGCAGCTTGTTCGGACAGGGGAGTATCACAGATACGCAGTATTTT.

The V gene is TRBV3-1, the J gene TRBJ2-3, with 11 nucleotides matching TRBD1. Trimming at V came to 6 bases and at J to 4 bases, leaving 9 bases not matched to a gene. The CDR3 has 16 residues. Germline loops: CDR1 LGHDT, CDR2 YNNKEL (reference sequence). CDR3 DNA: TGTGCCAGCAGACTCGCCGGGACAGGGGGATCAGATACGCAGTATTTT. The encoded protein is CASRLAGTGGSDTQYF.

The chain links TRBV5-6 to TRBJ1-2; D might be TRBD1 (6 bases). This CDR3 is 14 amino acids long. Germline CDR1 is SGHDT and CDR2 is YYEEEE. V shed 0 bases and J shed 8 bases, with 14 bases lying between them. CDR3 in DNA: TGTGCCAGCAGCTTGGCGTCAGGGGCGGGCGGCTACACCTTC. Protein sequence: CASSLASGAGGYTF.

The chain recombines TRBV12-3 or TRBV12-4 with TRBJ2-7; 10 positions agree with TRBD2. The J segment lost 2 bases and the V segment lost 4 bases, leaving 5 bases of the junction unmatched. This CDR3 comprises 15 residues. DNA for the CDR3: TGTGCCAGCAGTTGGGCAAGCGGGGGGGCCTACGAGCAGTACTTC. This sequence encodes CASSWASGGAYEQYF.

The chain combines TRBV11-2 with TRBJ2-1, with TRBD2 identical over 14 bases. There are 16 residues in the CDR3. Per the germline V gene, CDR1 is SGHAT and CDR2 is FQNNGV. Losses at the gene ends were 1 base for V and 6 bases for J; bases not matched to a gene: 2. For the CDR3, the DNA is TGTGCCAGCAGCTTAGGACTAGCGGGGGGGTTCAATGAGCAGTTCTTC. It is translated as CASSLGLAGGFNEQFF.

This clonotype was seen only a few times. V is TRBV25-1 and J is TRBJ1-1, with 12 bases fitting TRBD1. Germline-derived CDR1 and CDR2 are MGHDK and SYGVNS. This CDR3 comprises 13 residues. Germline trimming cut 4 bases from V and 12 bases from J; bases unmatched to any gene: 6. CDR3 in DNA: TGTGCCAGCAGTGCCCGGGACAGGGGGCCACCTTTCTTT. Translated, it gives CASSARDRGPPFF.

The table lists this clonotype with a few counts. The chain employs TRBV2 and TRBJ2-7; TRBD2 agrees at 14 bases. Germline CDR1 reads SNHLY; CDR2 reads FYNNEI. CDR3 length equals 16 residues. V gave up 8 bases and J gave up 4 bases; unmatched junction bases: 10. The CDR3 DNA is TGTGCCAGCCTAGGACTAGCGGGGGGTCCGGGGTACGAGCAGTACTTC. As protein: CASLGLAGGPGYEQYF.

The rearrangement joins TRBV19 to TRBJ2-1; D is possibly TRBD2 (5 bases). V lost 3 bases and J lost 10, with 13 bases in between. There are 13 residues in the CDR3. Germline assignment: CDR1 LNHDA and CDR2 SQIVND (reference sequence). CDR3 region: CASSIRDSREQFF. CDR3 sequence (DNA): TGTGCCAGTAGTATCCGGGATTCTAGGGAGCAGTTCTTC.

This clonotype has a single count. The V and J genes are TRBV10-3 and TRBJ2-1; unclear D gene. Germline CDR1 is ENHRY and CDR2 is SYGVKD. The CDR3 totals 12 residues. V was cut by 4 bases and J by 5 bases, with 6 bases left in between. The chain's CDR3 is CAISGQHNEQFF. The CDR3 DNA is TGTGCCATCAGTGGGCAGCACAATGAGCAGTTCTTC.

This clonotype was counted at least ten times. CDR3 nucleotides: TGTGCCAGCAGCAGACAGGGTATGAGCAATGAGCAGTTCTTC. Residues: CASSRQGMSNEQFF. V usage is TRBV28 and J usage is TRBJ2-1; 7 positions match TRBD1. V lost 6 bases, J lost 6 bases, and 8 bases stayed unmatched. The CDR3 is 14 residues long. The germline CDR1 and CDR2 sequences are MDHEN and SYDVKM.

There are many counts of this clonotype. The rearrangement joins TRBV20-1 to TRBJ2-5; 8 bases are shared with TRBD1. From germline, CDR1 is DFQATT and CDR2 SNEGSKA (reference sequence). The junction had 10 bases not matched to a gene; V was cut back by 3 bases and J by 1 base. This CDR3 contains 16 residues. The CDR3 bases are TGCAGTGCTAGTTCGACAGGGGTAATGGGCCAAGAGACCCAGTACTTC. Residues: CSASSTGVMGQETQYF.

The gene calls are TRBV10-3 and TRBJ2-7; the match to TRBD1 covers 9 bases. The junction had 16 bases not matched to a gene; V was cut back by 10 bases and J by 6 bases. CDR1 is ENHRY, CDR2 SYGVKD, per germline. This CDR3 has 15 amino acids. DNA of the CDR3: TGTGCCACCACCTACTTACAGGGGGCGCAGGCCGAGCAGTACTTC. The encoded protein is CATTYLQGAQAEQYF.

The chain couples TRBV20-1 to TRBJ2-3; a possible D gene is TRBD2 (5 bases). V lost 1 base, J lost 0 bases, and 8 bases lay in between. CDR1 DFQATT and CDR2 SNEGSKA come from the germline V gene (reference sequence). The CDR3 loop spans 14 amino acids. The CDR3 sequence is CSARGGGSTDTQYF. As DNA, the CDR3 is TGCAGTGCTAGAGGTGGCGGGAGCACAGATACGCAGTATTTT.

In nucleotides, the CDR3 is TGTGCCAGCAGCCAAGGGCCTTTTCCGCAGTTCTTC. It translates to CASSQGPFPQFF. V usage is TRBV14 and J usage is TRBJ2-1; D uncertain. The CDR3 covers 12 residues. Trimming took 1 base from V and 12 from J, leaving 10 bases between them. Germline V gene sequence: CDR1 SGHDN, CDR2 FVKESK.

This clonotype was counted once. The gene calls are TRBV11-2 and TRBJ2-2, with 7 bases matching TRBD1. Germline CDR1 reads SGHAT; CDR2 reads FQNNGV. J lost 4 bases, V lost 5 bases, and 10 bases had no gene match. This CDR3 has 16 residues. CDR3 in DNA: TGTGCCAGCAGCCCGCGGTCCGGGACAGCCACCGGGGAGCTGTTTTTT. It translates to CASSPRSGTATGELFF.

This clonotype was counted many times. The V gene is TRBV19, the J gene TRBJ1-1; D unresolved. Trimming took off 7 bases at V and 1 base at J, with 13 bases between the two ends. CDR3 length equals 14 residues. Germline V gene data show CDR1 as LNHDA and CDR2 as SQIVND (reference sequence). The CDR3 protein is CASTTLQQNTEAFF. The CDR3 coding sequence is TGTGCCAGTACCACCTTACAGCAGAACACTGAAGCTTTCTTT.

CDR3 nucleotide sequence: TGTGCCAGCAGTTTATACCGGGAACAAGGGGATACGCAGTATTTT. This sequence encodes CASSLYREQGDTQYF. The chain is built from TRBV28 and TRBJ2-3, with D perhaps matching TRBD2 (5 bases). This CDR3 has 15 amino acids. V lost 1 base and J 6 bases, leaving 14 bases between the germline ends. Germline assignment: CDR1 MDHEN and CDR2 SYDVKM.

The chain recombines TRBV7-8 with TRBJ2-3; 7 nucleotides agree with TRBD1. The CDR3 is 17 residues long. The V gene's germline CDR1 is SGHVS and CDR2 FQNEAQ. After removal of 1 base from V and 2 bases from J, the junction contained 9 bases not matched to a gene. CDR3 region: CASSLGPTGVLTDTQYF. In DNA form, the CDR3 reads TGTGCCAGCAGCTTAGGGCCCACAGGGGTACTCACAGATACGCAGTATTTT.

This clonotype has more than one count but fewer than ten. The V and J genes are TRBV3-1 and TRBJ2-5; D call uncertain. This CDR3 spans 13 amino acids. V shed 0 bases and J shed 10 bases, with 12 bases lying between them. Looked up from germline, CDR1 is LGHDT and CDR2 is YNNKEL (reference sequence). In DNA, the CDR3 is TGTGCCAGCAGCCAAGAACCAGCTGAGGTCCAGTACTTC. This encodes CASSQEPAEVQYF.

CDR3 loop: CSVWLLADDTGELFF. In DNA, the CDR3 is TGCAGCGTTTGGTTACTAGCGGACGACACCGGGGAGCTGTTTTTT. The rearrangement links TRBV29-1 to TRBJ2-2, with 8 nucleotides matching TRBD2. The CDR3 runs to 15 residues. Trimming cost V 5 bases and J 3 bases; bases outside gene matches: 8. Germline loops: CDR1 SQVTM, CDR2 ANQGSEA.

This clonotype was seen a few times. The chain couples TRBV29-1 to TRBJ1-1, with D hard to call. Germline assignment: CDR1 SQVTM and CDR2 ANQGSEA. CDR3 length equals 12 residues. As DNA, the CDR3 is TGCATAGCGCAGGTGGAGAACACTGAAGCTTTCTTT. Translating gives CIAQVENTEAFF.

The chain joins TRBV5-8 to TRBJ1-1; D gene ambiguous. Germline loops: CDR1 SGHTS, CDR2 YDEGEE. The ends were cut back, 1 base at V and 4 bases at J, with 11 bases in the middle. This CDR3 is built from 14 residues. CDR3 region: CASSLLPRVTEAFF. CDR3 sequence (DNA): TGTGCCAGCAGCTTGCTACCCAGAGTCACTGAAGCTTTCTTT.

This clonotype was observed a handful of times. The CDR3 coding sequence is TGTGCCAGCTCACCAGGACTAGCGGGAGTCGGCTACGAGCAGTACTTC. Amino acids: CASSPGLAGVGYEQYF. The genes are TRBV18 and TRBJ2-7; TRBD2 aligns across 13 bases. CDR1 KGHSH and CDR2 LQKENI come from the germline V gene. J gave up 3 bases and V 2 bases, and 4 bases lay outside the gene matches. The CDR3 spans 16 residues.

This clonotype was seen a few times. The chain uses TRBV6-5 and TRBJ1-5; D gene uncertain. CDR1 is MNHEY and CDR2 is SVGAGI in the germline V gene. V was pared by 4 bases and J by 3 bases, with 10 bases between. CDR3 length: 14 residues. The DNA for the CDR3 is TGTGCCAGCAGTTCCCCCGGATACAATCAGCCCCAGCATTTT. Protein: CASSSPGYNQPQHF.

In its sample, this clonotype was seen a few times. This chain links TRBV19 with TRBJ1-1, with D uncertain. Germline CDR1 and CDR2: LNHDA and SQIVND (reference sequence). V was trimmed by 4 bases and J by 0 bases, leaving 6 bases between them. This CDR3 contains 13 residues. The CDR3 sequence is CASSNTVNTEAFF. The CDR3 DNA reads TGTGCCAGTAGTAACACAGTGAACACTGAAGCTTTCTTT.